A single sample gave rise to the 11 T cell receptor beta chains below, sequenced in a study of T-cell reconstitution after alpha-beta-depleted transplantation in children. TCRbeta library construction was performed incorporating unique molecular identifiers. TCRdb analysed the PCR reads with MiXCR anew, one entry per CDR3 protein. Here the sample spans 800,000 to 1,000,000 distinct CDR3 sequences, 25% to 35% being singletons. The sequencing used PBMCs, mostly from graft donor cells, collected 360 days after TCRalphabeta/CD19-depleted stem cell transplant. These receptors were taken from a boy younger than two who had a stem cell transplant for SCID, so the T cells may come from the graft donor.

This clonotype has a count of ten or more. This chain links TRBV12-3 or TRBV12-4 with TRBJ2-2; 11 bases map to TRBD2. V shed 6 bases and J 5 bases; nucleotides not matched to a gene: 5. This CDR3 spans 15 amino acids. CDR3 amino acids: CASRLLAGETGELFF. The CDR3 bases are TGTGCCAGCAGGCTACTAGCGGGGGAAACCGGGGAGCTGTTTTTT.

The rearrangement links TRBV12-3 or TRBV12-4 to TRBJ1-6; 9 nucleotides line up with TRBD1. This CDR3 has 15 amino acids. With 4 bases clipped from V and 9 bases from J, the junction kept 7 bases outside the gene matches. CDR3 in amino acids: CASSSTGQGTSPLHF. CDR3 DNA: TGTGCCAGCAGTTCTACCGGACAGGGGACTTCACCCCTCCACTTT.

This clonotype has a handful of counts. The chain uses TRBV20-1 and TRBJ1-1; 9 nucleotides align to TRBD1. The CDR3 contains 14 residues. The J segment lost 10 bases and the V segment lost 1 base, leaving 10 bases of the junction unmatched. CDR1 DFQATT and CDR2 SNEGSKA come from the germline V gene (reference sequence). CDR3 DNA sequence: TGCAGTGCTAGAGGGGGACAGGGAAGCCGCAGAGCTTTCTTT. This codes for CSARGGQGSRRAFF.

This chain joins TRBV7-9 and TRBJ2-7; the D gene is possibly TRBD2 (6 bases). V was trimmed by 5 bases and J by 3 bases, leaving 17 bases between them. CDR3 size: 15 residues. CDR1 and CDR2 from the germline V gene are SEHNR and FQNEAQ (reference sequence). The CDR3 reads CASSRLPGTGYEQYF. DNA of the CDR3: TGTGCCAGCAGCCGACTTCCCGGGACTGGCTACGAGCAGTACTTC. Drawing the rest from reference TRBV7-9 and TRBJ2-7, the complete variable domain is DTGVSQNPRHKITKRGQNVTFRCDPISEHNRLYWYRQTLGQGPEFLTYFQNEAQLEKSRLLSDRFSAERPKGSFSTLEIQRTEQGDSAMYLCASSRLPGTGYEQYFGPGTRLTVT.

This clonotype was found a few times. The rearrangement joins TRBV11-2 to TRBJ2-3; possibly TRBD1 for D (5 bases). Germline CDR1 and CDR2: SGHAT and FQNNGV. Trimming left V 3 bases short and J 0 bases short, with 16 bases between. The CDR3 totals 17 residues. CDR3 sequence (DNA): TGTGCCAGCAGCTTCTTGCTAGGGGCAGTTAGCACAGATACGCAGTATTTT. Translating gives CASSFLLGAVSTDTQYF.

The chain is built from TRBV5-8 and TRBJ2-3; D call uncertain. Germline V gives CDR1 SGHTS, CDR2 YDEGEE. V shed 0 bases and J shed 2 bases, with 13 bases lying between them. The CDR3 length is 16 residues. This CDR3 reads CASSLGRPTSTDTQYF. The CDR3 DNA sequence: TGTGCCAGCAGCTTGGGCCGACCAACGTCCACAGATACGCAGTATTTT.

This clonotype has just a few counts. This rearrangement joins TRBV2 to TRBJ1-1; D call uncertain. CDR3 size: 14 residues. CDR1 is SNHLY and CDR2 is FYNNEI in the germline V gene. V lost 5 bases and J 1 base, leaving 11 bases between the germline ends. The CDR3 here is CASSFDGPNTEAFF. Here the CDR3 DNA reads TGTGCCAGCAGTTTTGACGGACCGAACACTGAAGCTTTCTTT.

The chain's CDR3 is CAIRGSIGGANVLTF. The CDR3 bases are TGTGCCATCAGGGGCAGTATTGGGGGGGCCAACGTCCTGACTTTC. The V and J genes are TRBV10-3 and TRBJ2-6; D remains ambiguous. This CDR3 spans 15 amino acids. Deletions cut 6 bases from V and 4 bases from J, with 13 bases between. Per the germline V gene, CDR1 is ENHRY and CDR2 is SYGVKD.

The rearrangement uses TRBV11-2 and TRBJ2-7; TRBD2 matches 7 bases. Trimming took 4 bases from V and 3 from J; bases not matched to a gene: 6. Germline V gene lookup returns CDR1 SGHAT and CDR2 FQNNGV. This CDR3 is 14 amino acids long. The CDR3 nucleotides are TGTGCCAGCAGCTCGGGACTACCTTTCTACGAGCAGTACTTC. It translates to CASSSGLPFYEQYF.

This clonotype was recorded a few times. This chain uses TRBV12-3 or TRBV12-4 with TRBJ2-5; 7 bases line up with TRBD2. With V trimmed by 3 bases and J by 1 base, 2 bases remained unmatched. The CDR3 has 14 amino acids. CDR3 residues: CASSLGTTQETQYF. CDR3 sequence (DNA): TGTGCCAGCAGTTTGGGGACTACCCAAGAGACCCAGTACTTC.

The V call is TRBV2, the J call TRBJ2-5, with 9 bases lining up with TRBD2. V shed 4 bases and J 9 bases; nucleotides not matched to a gene: 9. The CDR3 loop spans 14 amino acids. The germline V gene has CDR1 SNHLY and CDR2 FYNNEI. The CDR3: CASSGDLAGYPQYF. The CDR3 bases are TGTGCCAGCAGTGGCGACCTAGCGGGGTACCCCCAGTACTTC.